This TCR beta chain was profiled in a study of shared clonotypes between healthy human individuals. CD45RO-negative, CCR7-positively selected cells formed the naive CD8 fraction, excluding terminally differentiated effector memory CD45RA+ cells. This clone was found once. Only in-frame clones appear in the TCRdb table, and some are missing; sequencing was by immunoSEQ multiplex PCR. The data hold roughly 810,000 clones, with 96% observed a single time. The ends were cut back, 1 base at V and 6 bases at J, with 15 bases in the middle. From germline, CDR1 is LNHNV and CDR2 YYDKDF (reference sequence). The CDR3 has 15 amino acids.

V usage is TRBV15 and J usage is TRBJ1-2, with a tentative D call TRBD1 (6 bases). This clonotype was obtained from a man aged 25 to 45 in good health. What was sequenced was naive CD8+ T cells sorted from blood. This CDR3 is CATSRGDRLGDGYTF. The CDR3 DNA sequence: TGTGCCACCAGCAGAGGTGACAGGCTGGGGGATGGCTACACCTTC.